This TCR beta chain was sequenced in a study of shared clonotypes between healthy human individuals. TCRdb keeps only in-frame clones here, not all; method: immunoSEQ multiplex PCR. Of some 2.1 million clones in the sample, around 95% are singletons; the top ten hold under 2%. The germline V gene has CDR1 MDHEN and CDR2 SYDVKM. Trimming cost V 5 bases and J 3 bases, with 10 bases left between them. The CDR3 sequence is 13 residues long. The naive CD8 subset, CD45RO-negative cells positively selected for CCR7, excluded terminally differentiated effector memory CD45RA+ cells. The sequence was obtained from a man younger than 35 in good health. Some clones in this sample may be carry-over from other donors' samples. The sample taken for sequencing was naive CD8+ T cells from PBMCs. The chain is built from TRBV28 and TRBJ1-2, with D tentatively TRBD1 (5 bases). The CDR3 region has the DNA TGTGCCAGCAGTCCCCCGACAGACTATGGCTACACCTTC. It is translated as CASSPPTDYGYTF.